This TCR beta chain came from a study of technical replicates of blood from a handful of donors. Germline lookup yields CDR1 SGDLS and CDR2 YYNGEE. The CDR3 totals 15 residues. V shed 0 bases, J shed 2 bases, and the junction held 2 bases outside the gene matches. TCRdb's table, derived via immunoSEQ multiplex PCR, lists solely in-frame clones and lacks some. The table records around 62,000 clones, roughly 98% of them present only once. This sequence joins TRBV9 and TRBJ2-5; 9 nucleotides line up with TRBD1. The receptor's source is a human donor in good health. Material: T cells isolated from PBMCs. Here the CDR3 reads CASSVGGQGQETQYF. DNA of the CDR3: TGTGCCAGCAGCGTAGGAGGACAGGGGCAAGAGACCCAGTACTTC. The full variable domain, rest sourced from reference TRBV9 and TRBJ2-5, is DSGVTQTPKHLITATGQRVTLRCSPRSGDLSVYWYQQSLDQGLQFLIQYYNGEERAKGNILERFSAQQFPDLHSELNLSSLELGDSALYFCASSVGGQGQETQYFGPGTRLLVL.